Sequencing of this TCR beta chain was carried out in a study of cytomegalovirus exposure and HLA in healthy donors (dated by TCRdb to the late 2010s). Broadly, across the study: In an earlier analysis of approximately 640 of the donors, 276 Gb of sequence data and 90 million to 130 million unique TCR beta sequences from roughly 180 million T cells were reported. Class I and class II HLA loci were covered by the typing at four-digit resolution. The genetic ancestry cluster associated with self-reported Caucasian donors included over 65% of the approximately 430 genotyped donors. To decide whether each TCR beta V gene segment behaved as functional or pseudogenic, an earlier analysis of some 600 of the donors relied on high-throughput TCR beta sequencing. Rather than using new phenotypic data, the later analysis identified candidate immune exposures from TCR beta sequences and from how often those sequences occurred across donors. In a later analysis, previously published TCR beta repertoires from 666 donors were re-analyzed and high-resolution HLA genotyping was added so that TCR occurrence patterns could be studied. Roughly 5 DR-DQ haplotypes were treated as single units for association and clustering because of strong linkage in the cohort. About 280 gigabases of sequencing data and some 85 million unique TCR sequences were included in an early release covering around 650 HLA-typed donors. The study profiled the T cell repertoires of 500 to 800 subjects by immunosequencing and related them to cytomegalovirus serostatus. Genome-wide SNP genotypes for about 55% of the 666 donors were used in a later genetic analysis, which treated that subset as a discovery cohort. All discovery cohort repertoires had been generated using a single sequencing platform. On average, around 240,000 unique TCR beta nucleotide sequences were sequenced per donor among 350 to 400 genotyped donors of the cohort, with roughly 18% of those sequences being non-productive. Donor age, sex, ethnicity and CMV serostatus were compiled together with the repertoire data. The study combined high-throughput TCR immunosequencing, statistical association of individual TCRs with disease status, and machine learning to predict cytomegalovirus infection status. The study aimed to test whether signatures of past pathogen exposure could be identified by cataloging public T cell receptors. A separate validation cohort of 100 to 150 different subjects was used in addition to the roughly 670-subject first cohort. The number of typed donors differed by locus: about 629-630 for A, B, C, DRB1 and DQB1; 500 to 550 for DQA1; roughly 600 for DPA1; and around 450 for DPB1. General study outcomes and caveats: In a later analysis, the rate of TCR association differed among HLA loci, with DRB1 alleles having the most associated TCRs and HLA-C alleles having the fewest. A later genetic analysis associated a missense DCLRE1C variant with V-gene and J-gene trimming of TCR beta chains, and an independent cohort replicated the association. Broadly in line with IMGT annotations, most TCR beta V segments showed up in productive rearrangements about 87% or about 30% of the time in an earlier analysis of some 590 of the donors. Some IMGT-functional V segments, including TRBV6-2 and TRBV6-3, could not be told apart with the 87-base-pair reads, so those segments were excluded. Most CMV-associated TCR beta chains appeared to be HLA-restricted in a later analysis, and the HLA associations seemed to be driven largely by CMV exposure. In this cohort, only TCR beta chains were sequenced, and detectable features were limited by the absence of alpha or paired-chain data. In a later analysis, HLA-associated TCR beta chains showed more clonal expansion and lower generation probabilities than non-associated chains that were equally common. Specific HLA alleles were associated with 15,000 to 20,000 TCR beta sequences at a false discovery rate of 0.05 in a later analysis. Most TCR sequences were observed very rarely across donors, whereas some public TCRs were present in many individuals. Linkage disequilibrium might explain the correlated functional status among segregating V segments, but an unknown experimental factor could not be excluded. The sequencing pipeline was judged likely to have produced a cluster of highly shared sequence variants as a technical artifact. In a later analysis, several top co-occurrence clusters were reported to appear linked to parvovirus B19, influenza, CMV and Epstein-Barr virus. The presence/absence analyses assumed that sequencing depth was roughly uniform across donors, and that assumption may not be true. According to a later genetic analysis, donors in an Asian-associated ancestry cluster had fewer N-insertions in productive TCRs than the approximately 630-donor mean. In vitro tests confirmed that three of the cytomegalovirus-associated TCR beta chains recognize cytomegalovirus antigens. It was suggested by the authors that the approach could potentially be generalized to other disease states and immunological phenotypes. The earlier analysis of approximately 560 of the donors excluded seventeen rarely observed V segments, including chromosome 9 orphons, because counts were too low. Strong co-occurrence of HLA alleles, especially DR and DQ, made assigning TCR associations to individual alleles difficult. In both the original and validation cohorts, the classifier was reported to diagnose cytomegalovirus status with high specificity and sensitivity. A further reported finding was that TCR beta sequences accurately predicted the HLA-A and HLA-B alleles for most subjects in the first cohort. The only immune exposure information available for the cohort was CMV serostatus. The study listed 150 to 200 TCR beta chains as associated with cytomegalovirus. HLA typing was unavailable for some donors at each locus, so association tests used only the typed subset.

Library creation used the immunoSEQ multiplex PCR assay. For the multiplex PCR, a mixture combining 60 forward primers for TCR Vbeta segments and 13 reverse primers for TCR Jbeta segments was used. A multiplex PCR assay on genomic DNA amplified the CDR3 region of rearranged TCR beta genes. The Illumina HiSeq System was used to sequence the amplified TCR beta libraries as 87-base-pair reads. Per the authors' processing: A later analysis counted about 80 million unique TCR beta chains across the 550 to 700 repertoires, and some 11 million of these chains were shared by at least two donors. Raw reads were error-corrected and collapsed into unique sequences with a nearest-neighbor algorithm that merged closely related sequences to remove PCR and sequencing errors. CDR3 sequences were aligned to IMGT reference sequences to assign V, D and J gene segments. For a sequence to be retained, a match of at least six nucleotides to both a V gene segment and a J gene segment was required. A rearrangement was called productive if the CDR3 had no stop codons and remained in frame with V and J, and every other rearrangement was called non-productive. Following IMGT convention, CDR3 was defined as the stretch from the second conserved V-encoded cysteine to the conserved J-encoded phenylalanine. Sequences without an unambiguous match to a single V gene segment were excluded from the earlier analysis of approximately 560 of the donors. An earlier analysis of 587 of the donors classified V segments as functional when productive rearrangements were above 56.7% and as segregating when the standard deviation between donors was above 5%. A statistical classification framework was built to diagnose cytomegalovirus status from the catalog of TCR beta chain sequences. In a later analysis, V and J genes were assigned by comparing TCR nucleotide sequences against IMGT/GENE-DB human TR gene sequences. Using the TCRdist pipeline, a later analysis assigned CDR3 sequences along with most-parsimonious VDJ recombination scenarios. A later analysis defined each TCR beta chain by its CDR3 amino acid sequence plus V-gene family, and excluded reads lacking a unique V-gene family. To address suspected cross-contamination and a sequencing artifact, a later analysis removed roughly 640 highly shared, low-generation-probability nucleotide sequences. In a later analysis, a clonal expansion index was calculated for each public chain from normalized within-repertoire ranks of inferred template counts. A later analysis computed generation probabilities with a VDJ recombination model fitted to out-of-frame rearrangements, and checked the results against IGoR. In a later analysis, hypergeometric tests were used to score TCR-TCR, TCR-HLA and TCR-CMV co-occurrence, with a repertoire-size bias correction applied to TCR pairs. In a later analysis, false discovery rates were estimated by permuting HLA or CMV assignments 20 times. A later analysis grouped co-occurring TCRs with DBSCAN, adding TCRdist sequence similarity when clustering within HLA-allele-positive subsets. Repertoires with fewer than 30,000 or more than 120,000 public chains were left out of co-occurrence clustering, as were about five repertoires with anomalous nucleotide sharing. TCRdb mirrors the immuneACCESS table, restricted to in-frame sequences. Some clones are absent from its copies; in checked studies, under half trace to an unresolved V gene, and the reason for the others is unknown. D and trimming come from the DNA, and the V and J calls and clone size come from that table. Counted in this sample were fewer than 250,000 clones; roughly 80% of them appeared once. Of the sample, about 6% is held by the ten largest clones.

The cohort comprised 710 or so healthy bone marrow donors. Cohort members were all nominally healthy when sampled, although unrecorded immune exposures were likely present. The donor was CMV seropositive and was included in the group of almost 300 seropositive cohort members. A peripheral blood sample was collected from each donor, and TCR beta sequencing was performed on peripheral blood mononuclear cells. Genomic DNA was extracted from the blood cell samples with the Qiagen DNeasy Blood Extraction Kit. About this clone: This receptor's antigen is unknown. The record has no base qualities; no much larger clone is one base away.

From cysteine to phenylalanine, the CDR3 is 17 amino acids long. Here the CDR3 DNA is all that survives: 51 bases in frame from base 1. Here V drops 4 bases and J drops 9 bases, and the junction holds 13 bases not matched to any gene. CDR1 SGHRS and CDR2 YFSETQ are derived from the germline V gene. In this chain, TRBV5-1 is recombined with TRBJ2-1; TRBD2 matches 13 bases in the middle. The clonotype originates from a man aged 40-55 years in good health and CMV-seropositive. Material: PBMCs. At the DNA level, the sequence is TGCGCCAGCAGCGGTCTTGGGACTAGCGGGAAGTTGTCTGAGCAGTTCTTC. The resulting protein is CASSGLGTSGKLSEQFF.